The T cell receptor (beta chain) under discussion was sequenced for a study of blood T cell repertoires in COVID-19. Study in general: The United States, Italy and Spain were the sources of the acute and convalescent COVID-19 samples.

Germline CDR1 and CDR2: MGHRA and YSYEKL. V lost 1 base to trimming and J lost 6 bases, with 13 bases between them. The CDR3 totals 14 residues. In the original processing: Estimated nucleated cell counts came from reference gene primer amplification. Assay: immunoSEQ multiplex PCR; the TCRdb copy retains only in-frame clones and omits some. Clonal size and the V and J genes are those of that table, whereas D and trimming came from the DNA. The repertoire has some 130,000 clones, approximately 81% of them found once; the top ten carry 1.4% to 1.5%. This rearrangement joins TRBV4-1 to TRBJ2-7; tentatively, D is TRBD2 (5 bases). The receptor was isolated from a man in his fifties or sixties with acute or convalescent COVID-19. The sequencing input was peripheral blood. In DNA, the CDR3 is TGCGCCAGCAGCCAAGGGAATAGCGCCGGCGAGCAGTACTTC. This sequence encodes CASSQGNSAGEQYF.